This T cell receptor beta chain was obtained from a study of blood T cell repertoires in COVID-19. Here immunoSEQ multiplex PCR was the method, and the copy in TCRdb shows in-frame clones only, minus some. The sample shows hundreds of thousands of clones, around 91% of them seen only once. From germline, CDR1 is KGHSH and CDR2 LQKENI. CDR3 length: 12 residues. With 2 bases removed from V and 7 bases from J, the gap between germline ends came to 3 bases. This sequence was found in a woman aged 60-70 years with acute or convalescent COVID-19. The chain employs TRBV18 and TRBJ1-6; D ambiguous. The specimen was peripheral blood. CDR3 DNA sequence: TGTGCCAGCTCACCAGGCAATTCACCCCTCCACTTT. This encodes CASSPGNSPLHF.